This record concerns one T cell receptor beta chain sequence. Its antigen is not identified. This sample is drawn from a study of cytomegalovirus exposure and HLA in healthy donors. Regarding the study as a whole: Later, an analysis showed that TCR beta chains associated with HLA were more clonally expanded than others that were equally common. Researchers reported that a few CMV-associated chains were confirmed in vitro as CMV antigen-specific. Researchers counted around 160 TCR beta chains as cytomegalovirus-associated. Sequencing artifact likely explains a cluster of highly shared sequence variants.

The PCR had 60 Vbeta and 13 Jbeta primers. Using immunoSEQ multiplex PCR, the repertoire was profiled, and TCRdb retains in-frame clones only, with some absent. The sample records around 200,000 clones, roughly 85% being singletons. V lost 2 bases and J lost 4; bases outside the gene matches: 6. The length of the CDR3 is 15 residues. Germline-derived CDR1 and CDR2 are SGHVS and FQNEAQ. The sequencing sample was made of PBMCs. The sequence was obtained from a male donor in good health and CMV-seronegative. The rearrangement uses TRBV7-8 and TRBJ2-5, with 8 bases that match TRBD1. The CDR3 DNA sequence: TGTGCCAGCAGCTTACCTCGGACAGGGAGAGAGACCCAGTACTTC. Translation: CASSLPRTGRETQYF.